This TCR beta chain was obtained from a study of molecular identifiers for immune sequencing clone quantification. Study details: Four of five splits of RNA from about 20,000 or 100,000 naive CD8 cells were sequenced in replicates.

Remarks on this clonotype: Its antigen remains unknown.

Study-level results: Clones above 20 RNA copies contained over 98% of effector molecules but under 1% of naive ones. Spike-in Jurkat TCR RNA from a single cell reportedly registered among 900,000 to 1,000,000 naive cells. Identical barcode-sharing TCR molecules could lead to underestimated sizes for highly expanded clones.

CDR3 length: 15 residues. V was clipped by 2 bases and J by 4 bases, with 15 bases between them. Germline V lookup: CDR1 SGHKS, CDR2 YYEKEE (reference sequence). TCRdb reprocessed the PCR reads via MiXCR and lists one record per CDR3 protein. The data show about 36,000 distinct CDR3 sequences, less than 20% seen once. The sequence was collected from a human donor in good health. Some libraries in this study had Jurkat cell RNA spiked in. The chain joins TRBV5-5 to TRBJ2-5, with D maybe TRBD1 (6 bases). Sequencing was performed on naive CD8+ T cells from blood, with Jurkat cell RNA spiked in. Specified subset: FACS-sorted CD8+CD4-CCR7+CD45RA+ naive T cells. CDR3 region: CASSFIPGVRETQYF. Written as DNA, the CDR3 is TGTGCCAGCAGCTTTATCCCAGGGGTTCGAGAGACCCAGTACTTC.